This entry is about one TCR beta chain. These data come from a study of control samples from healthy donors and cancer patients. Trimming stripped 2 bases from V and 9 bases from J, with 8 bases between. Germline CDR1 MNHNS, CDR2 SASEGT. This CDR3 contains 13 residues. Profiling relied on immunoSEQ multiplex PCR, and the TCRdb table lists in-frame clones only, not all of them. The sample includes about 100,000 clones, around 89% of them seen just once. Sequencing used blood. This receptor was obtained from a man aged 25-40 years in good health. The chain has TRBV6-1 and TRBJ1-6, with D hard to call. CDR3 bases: TGTGCCAGCAGTGAAAGTATGAGTTCACCCCTCCACTTT. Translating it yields CASSESMSSPLHF.